These 9 T cell receptor beta chains were sequenced from one sample in a study of T cell responses to AZD1222 COVID-19 vaccine. Clones were sequenced by immunoSEQ multiplex PCR, and TCRdb holds only the in-frame ones, with some missing. This repertoire shows about 140,000 clones, roughly nine tenths found once; its top ten account for roughly 3.1%. The material sequenced was peripheral blood, taken on day 0 of AZD1222 vaccination. The receptors stem from an adult in good health.

The chain links TRBV4-1 to TRBJ2-7, with a weak D call TRBD2 (5 bases). Trimming took 1 base from V and 1 from J, leaving 11 bases between them. Germline CDR1 and CDR2: MGHRA and YSYEKL. This CDR3 is 15 amino acids long. This chain's CDR3 is CASSQVWTDSYEQYF. As DNA, the CDR3 is TGCGCCAGCAGCCAAGTCTGGACTGATTCCTACGAGCAGTACTTC.

Concerning this clone: One end of the junction is discordant with germline, which a read error may explain. J is TRBJ1-1 and V is TRBV11-2, with D tentatively TRBD1 (6 bases). CDR1 is SGHAT and CDR2 is FQNNGV in the germline V gene. There are 11 residues in the CDR3. As DNA, the CDR3 is TGTGCCAGCAGCTTAGATAAGACAGGAACTTTT. This sequence encodes CASSLDKTGTF. Combining the CDR3 with reference TRBV11-2 and TRBJ1-1 gives the whole variable domain EAGVAQSPRYKIIEKRQSVAFWCNPISGHATLYWYQQILGQGPKLLIQFQNNGVVDDSQLPKDRFSAERLKGVDSTLKIQPAKLEDSAVYLCASSLDKTGTFGQGTRLTVV.

Worth noting for this clone: Other nucleotide sequences from this sample produce the same CDR3. The gene calls are TRBV7-6 and TRBJ1-3; D remains ambiguous. Trimming took 2 bases from V and 0 from J, leaving 5 bases between them. CDR1 is SGHVS and CDR2 is FNYEAQ in the germline V gene. This CDR3 is built from 14 residues. The CDR3, as DNA: TGTGCCAGCAGCTTACCGAGCTCTGGAAACACCATATATTTT. This translates into CASSLPSSGNTIYF.

The J gene is TRBJ1-5, the V gene TRBV6-5; a weak D match, TRBD1 (5 bases). V lost 6 bases and J lost 2, with 11 bases in between. Germline CDR1 is MNHEY and CDR2 is SVGAGI. There are 14 residues in the CDR3. DNA for the CDR3: TGTGCCAGCAGATCCGGGACGCGCAATCAGCCCCAGCATTTT. This sequence encodes CASRSGTRNQPQHF.

This sequence joins TRBV7-2 and TRBJ2-3, with D perhaps being TRBD1 or TRBD2 (5 bases each). V lost 9 bases, J lost 1 base, and 14 bases lay in between. The germline V gene has CDR1 SGHTA and CDR2 FQGNSA. This CDR3 region has 14 residues. CDR3 coding DNA: TGTGCCAGTGGGACGCTACGTGGCACAGATACGCAGTATTTT. Protein product: CASGTLRGTDTQYF.

J is TRBJ2-5 and V is TRBV24-1; 7 bases are shared with TRBD1. The germline V gene has CDR1 KGHDR and CDR2 SFDVKD. The CDR3 runs 14 residues. V gave up 7 bases and J gave up 5 bases; unmatched junction bases: 9. This CDR3 is CATSDPTGRETQYF. The DNA for the CDR3 is TGTGCCACCAGCGACCCGACAGGGCGGGAGACCCAGTACTTC.

This clone came up once. The chain employs TRBV24-1 and TRBJ2-2; D uncertain. Trimming took 4 bases from V and 6 from J, leaving 11 bases between them. The CDR3 spans 14 residues. Germline V lookup: CDR1 KGHDR, CDR2 SFDVKD. The CDR3, as DNA: TGTGCCACCAGTGACCTACCCACCCCCGGGGAGCTGTTTTTT. This sequence encodes CATSDLPTPGELFF.

This clone was counted a single time. The J gene is TRBJ2-5, the V gene TRBV11-1; possible D gene TRBD2, 8 bases. Germline V gives CDR1 SGHAT, CDR2 FQDESV (reference sequence). The CDR3 spans 16 residues. V was clipped by 5 bases and J by 5 bases, with 21 bases between them. CDR3 loop: CASSPGGGGRRETQYF. The CDR3, as DNA: TGTGCCAGCAGCCCCGGAGGGGGCGGGAGGAGGGAGACCCAGTACTTC.

The chain recombines TRBV10-3 with TRBJ1-3; D not resolved. The CDR3 is 13 amino acids. Germline V gene lookup returns CDR1 ENHRY and CDR2 SYGVKD. V shed 2 bases and J shed 1 base, with 3 bases lying between them. CDR3 protein: CAISEESGNTIYF. CDR3 in DNA: TGTGCCATCAGTGAGGAGTCTGGAAACACCATATATTTT.